The entry that follows covers one T cell receptor (beta chain) sequence. The antigen is not known. This sample was included in a study of cytomegalovirus exposure and HLA in healthy donors. Researchers ran the PCR with 60 Vbeta and 13 Jbeta primers. Profiling relied on immunoSEQ multiplex PCR, and the TCRdb table lists in-frame clones only, not all of them. This sample has 100,000 to 150,000 clones, with 77% found just once. This cohort consisted of healthy bone marrow donors. Study conclusions and caveats: Rare TCR sequences dominated, though some public TCRs recurred in many donors. Cytomegalovirus association was assigned to more than 150 TCR beta chains. Certain sequence variants were highly shared and formed a cluster, and this cluster was likely a sequencing artifact.

V shed 4 bases and J shed 2 bases, with 10 bases lying between them. Looked up from germline, CDR1 is SGHRS and CDR2 is YFSETQ. The CDR3 covers 13 residues. This receptor was identified in a man aged 18 to 30 in good health and CMV-seropositive. Material for sequencing was PBMCs. The J gene is TRBJ2-7, the V gene TRBV5-1, with a possible D match to TRBD1 (5 bases). The CDR3 coding sequence is TGCGCCAGCAGCGACAGTAGAACCTACGAGCAGTACTTC. Translating gives CASSDSRTYEQYF.